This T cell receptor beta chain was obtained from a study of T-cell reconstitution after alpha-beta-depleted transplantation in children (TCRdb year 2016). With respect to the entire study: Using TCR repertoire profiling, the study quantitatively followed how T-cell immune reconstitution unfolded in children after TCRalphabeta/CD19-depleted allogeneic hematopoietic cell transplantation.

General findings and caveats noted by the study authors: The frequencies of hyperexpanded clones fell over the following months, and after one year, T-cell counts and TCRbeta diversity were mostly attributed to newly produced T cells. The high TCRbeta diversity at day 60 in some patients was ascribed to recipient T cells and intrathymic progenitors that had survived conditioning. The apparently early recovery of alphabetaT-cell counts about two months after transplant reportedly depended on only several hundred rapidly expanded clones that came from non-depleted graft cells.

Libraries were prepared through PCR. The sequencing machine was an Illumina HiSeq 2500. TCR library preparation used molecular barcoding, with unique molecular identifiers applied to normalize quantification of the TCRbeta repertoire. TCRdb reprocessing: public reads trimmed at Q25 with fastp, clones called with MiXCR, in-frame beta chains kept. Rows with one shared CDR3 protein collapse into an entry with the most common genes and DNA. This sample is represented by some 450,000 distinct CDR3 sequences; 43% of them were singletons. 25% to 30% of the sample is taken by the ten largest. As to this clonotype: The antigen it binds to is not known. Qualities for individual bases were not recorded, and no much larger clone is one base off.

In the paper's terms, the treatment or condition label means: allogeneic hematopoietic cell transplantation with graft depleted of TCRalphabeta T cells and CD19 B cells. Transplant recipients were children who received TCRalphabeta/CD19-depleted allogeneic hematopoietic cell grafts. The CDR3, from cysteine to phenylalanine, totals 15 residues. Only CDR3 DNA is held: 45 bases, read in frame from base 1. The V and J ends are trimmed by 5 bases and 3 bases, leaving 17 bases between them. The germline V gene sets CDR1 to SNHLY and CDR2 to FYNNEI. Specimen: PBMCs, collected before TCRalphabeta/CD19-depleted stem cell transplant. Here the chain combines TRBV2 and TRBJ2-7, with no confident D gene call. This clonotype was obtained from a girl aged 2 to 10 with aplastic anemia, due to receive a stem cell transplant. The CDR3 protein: CASSSSVLSFYEQYF. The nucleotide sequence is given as TGTGCCAGCAGTAGCAGTGTTTTGTCCTTCTACGAGCAGTACTTC. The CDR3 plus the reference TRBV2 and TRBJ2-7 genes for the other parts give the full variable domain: EPEVTQTPSHQVTQMGQEVILRCVPISNHLYFYWYRQILGQKVEFLVSFYNNEISEKSEIFDDQFSVERPDGSNFTLKIRSTKLEDSAMYFCASSSSVLSFYEQYFGPGTRLTVT.